These T cell receptor beta chains were read from a single sample in a study of cytomegalovirus exposure and HLA in healthy donors. Generated by immunoSEQ multiplex PCR, the TCRdb table keeps only in-frame clones and is missing some. Found here are some 110,000 clones, around three quarters of them singletons; the top ten hold less than 0.95%. The source material was PBMCs. Receptors originate from a boy younger than 18 in good health and CMV-seronegative. Both conserved end residues are part of each CDR3. Fields, in order: clone size, J gene, V gene, CDR3 protein. Some rows mark clone size as missing; the rest say once, few, many or name a class of expanded clone.

clone size: .; J gene: TRBJ1-2; V gene: TRBV12-1; CDR3 protein: CASSTTGGCRDGYTF
clone size: .; J gene: TRBJ1-4; V gene: TRBV5-1; CDR3 protein: CASSLDRPTNEKLFF
clone size: .; J gene: TRBJ1-5; V gene: TRBV28; CDR3 protein: CASSFLGGGSGWSNQPQHF
clone size: few; J gene: TRBJ1-2; V gene: TRBV18; CDR3 protein: CASSALGGDNYGYTF
clone size: .; J gene: TRBJ1-2; V gene: TRBV19; CDR3 protein: CASSIRVWDGYTF
clone size: .; J gene: TRBJ1-2; V gene: TRBV21-1; CDR3 protein: CASSKPGNYGYTF
clone size: .; J gene: TRBJ2-7; V gene: TRBV29-1; CDR3 protein: CSAGTASAYEQYF
clone size: few; J gene: TRBJ2-2; V gene: TRBV5-1; CDR3 protein: CASKAGHTGELFF
clone size: .; J gene: TRBJ2-7; V gene: TRBV5-1; CDR3 protein: CASSLAAGTSGEQYF
clone size: .; J gene: TRBJ1-1; V gene: TRBV7-3; CDR3 protein: CASSSQGGTEAFF
clone size: .; J gene: TRBJ2-1; V gene: TRBV5-1; CDR3 protein: CASSSGGRGYADEQFF
clone size: .; J gene: TRBJ1-2; V gene: TRBV5-1; CDR3 protein: CASSLEVANYGYTF
clone size: .; J gene: TRBJ2-1; V gene: TRBV5-4; CDR3 protein: CASSRTASGGSYNEQFF
clone size: once; J gene: TRBJ1-4; V gene: TRBV5-1; CDR3 protein: CASSSGDNEKLFF
clone size: .; J gene: TRBJ1-1; V gene: TRBV7-9; CDR3 protein: CASSFGTGFTEAFF
clone size: few; J gene: TRBJ1-1; V gene: TRBV2; CDR3 protein: CASSDRGIAFF
clone size: .; J gene: TRBJ2-3; V gene: TRBV5-1; CDR3 protein: CASSRLRDTQYF
clone size: .; J gene: TRBJ2-2; V gene: TRBV5-6; CDR3 protein: CASSLLTGSWDTGELFF
clone size: few; J gene: TRBJ2-3; V gene: TRBV7-9; CDR3 protein: CASSGQGKDTQYF
clone size: few; J gene: TRBJ2-7; V gene: TRBV19; CDR3 protein: CASSIEGGRSYEQYF
clone size: .; J gene: TRBJ1-6; V gene: TRBV27; CDR3 protein: CASSSHWGDNSPLHF
clone size: .; J gene: TRBJ2-2; V gene: TRBV5-1; CDR3 protein: CASSSQAGVSTGELFF
clone size: .; J gene: TRBJ2-1; V gene: TRBV7-9; CDR3 protein: CASSPSPDRPSYNEQFF
clone size: .; J gene: TRBJ2-3; V gene: TRBV5-4; CDR3 protein: CASSPMTGDTQYF
clone size: few; J gene: TRBJ1-2; V gene: TRBV29-1; CDR3 protein: CSAKRGQKANYGYTF
clone size: .; J gene: TRBJ2-3; V gene: TRBV19; CDR3 protein: CASSTTGGTDTQYF
clone size: .; J gene: TRBJ1-1; V gene: TRBV28; CDR3 protein: CASSRPTGGLEWAFF
clone size: .; J gene: TRBJ1-6; V gene: TRBV19; CDR3 protein: CASSPRAHNSPLHF
clone size: .; J gene: TRBJ2-5; V gene: TRBV7-8; CDR3 protein: CASSHVGVQETQYF